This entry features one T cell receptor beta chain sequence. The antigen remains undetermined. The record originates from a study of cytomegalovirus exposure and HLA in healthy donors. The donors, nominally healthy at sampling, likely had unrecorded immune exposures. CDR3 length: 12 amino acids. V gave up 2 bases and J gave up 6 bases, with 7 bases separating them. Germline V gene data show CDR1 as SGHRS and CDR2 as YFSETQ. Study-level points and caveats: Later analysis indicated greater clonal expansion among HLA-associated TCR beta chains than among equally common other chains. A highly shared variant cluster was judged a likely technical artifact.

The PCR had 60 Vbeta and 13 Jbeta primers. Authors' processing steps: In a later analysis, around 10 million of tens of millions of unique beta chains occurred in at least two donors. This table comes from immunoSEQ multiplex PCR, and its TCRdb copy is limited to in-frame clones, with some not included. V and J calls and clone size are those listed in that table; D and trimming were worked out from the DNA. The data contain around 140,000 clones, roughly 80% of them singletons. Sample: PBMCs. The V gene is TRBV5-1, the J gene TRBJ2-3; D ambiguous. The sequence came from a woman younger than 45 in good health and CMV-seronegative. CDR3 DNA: TGCGCCAGCAGCTTCCCTCCCGATACGCAGTATTTT. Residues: CASSFPPDTQYF. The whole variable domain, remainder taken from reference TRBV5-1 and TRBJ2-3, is KAGVTQTPRYLIKTRGQQVTLSCSPISGHRSVSWYQQTPGQGLQFLFEYFSETQRNKGNFPGRFSGRQFSNSRSEMNVSTLELGDSALYLCASSFPPDTQYFGPGTRLTVL.